This TCR beta chain was sequenced in a study of beta chain features in type 1 diabetes. Regarding the study as a whole: The cDNA sequencing approach could over-represent high-TCR-expressing cells. Insertions were fewer and deletions more numerous at VDJ junctions in type 1 diabetes patients. TCRB CDR3s were moderately but significantly shorter in Type 1 diabetes patients in all four CD4+ subsets.

This clone was observed many times. Its specificity is unknown. Expressed TCRB transcripts were sequenced because the isolated RNA had all been reverse transcribed beforehand. Here immunoSEQ multiplex PCR was the method, and the copy in TCRdb shows in-frame clones only, minus some. The sample yields nearly 350,000 clones, about a tenth seen once. Trimming removed 6 bases at V and 0 bases at J, with 11 bases between. Per the germline V gene, CDR1 is SEHNR and CDR2 is FQNEAQ (reference sequence). This CDR3 has 14 amino acids. Input material: central memory CD4+ T cells from blood. This clonotype was obtained from a man aged 30 to 39 with type 1 diabetes. The genes are TRBV7-9 and TRBJ1-1; D is perhaps TRBD1 (5 bases). CDR3 protein: CASRPRAMNTEAFF. The CDR3 DNA sequence: TGTGCCAGCAGACCCAGGGCTATGAACACTGAAGCTTTCTTT. The full variable domain, rest sourced from reference TRBV7-9 and TRBJ1-1, is DTGVSQNPRHKITKRGQNVTFRCDPISEHNRLYWYRQTLGQGPEFLTYFQNEAQLEKSRLLSDRFSAERPKGSFSTLEIQRTEQGDSAMYLCASRPRAMNTEAFFGQGTRLTVV.